These 21 T cell receptor beta chains were all obtained from the same sample, sequenced in a study of T cell responses to AZD1222 COVID-19 vaccine. Assay used: immunoSEQ multiplex PCR; TCRdb lists only in-frame clones, some missing. The repertoire has some 150,000 clones, around 90% of them found once; the top ten carry approximately 17%. The input for sequencing was peripheral blood, taken on day 0 of AZD1222 vaccination. These receptors came from an adult in good health.

V usage is TRBV20-1 and J usage is TRBJ1-1, with TRBD1 identical over 7 bases. The V gene's germline CDR1 is DFQATT and CDR2 SNEGSKA (reference sequence). The CDR3 is 11 amino acids. V lost 4 bases and J lost 8; bases outside the gene matches: 4. The CDR3 nucleotides read TGCAGTGCTACCGACAGGGAGGAAGCTTTCTTT. Encoded protein: CSATDREEAFF.

In its sample, this clone was seen once. The chain combines TRBV5-6 with TRBJ1-1; D may be TRBD1 (6 bases). Trimming left V 1 base short and J 0 bases short, with 7 bases between. This CDR3 is 14 amino acids long. Germline CDR1 is SGHDT and CDR2 is YYEEEE. CDR3 sequence (DNA): TGTGCCAGCAGCTTGAGGACAGTGAACACTGAAGCTTTCTTT. Protein product: CASSLRTVNTEAFF.

This clone was counted a few times. The J gene is TRBJ2-3, the V gene TRBV9, with 9 bases fitting TRBD2. With V trimmed by 0 bases and J by 2 bases, 10 bases remained unmatched. Germline V gene sequence: CDR1 SGDLS, CDR2 YYNGEE. This CDR3 is 18 amino acids long. The CDR3 is CASSVGPQRGAYTDTQYF. CDR3 sequence (DNA): TGTGCCAGCAGCGTAGGTCCCCAGCGGGGGGCTTACACAGATACGCAGTATTTT.

The gene calls are TRBV7-9 and TRBJ2-3, with TRBD2 matching 7 bases. This CDR3 contains 13 residues. J gave up 4 bases and V 5 bases, and 3 bases lay outside the gene matches. In germline, CDR1 is SEHNR, CDR2 FQNEAQ (reference sequence). The CDR3 DNA reads as TGTGCCAGCAGCCAGGCGGGAGCAGATACGCAGTATTTT. It yields the protein CASSQAGADTQYF.

This chain links TRBV7-2 with TRBJ2-1; 9 nucleotides line up with TRBD1. Per the germline V gene, CDR1 is SGHTA and CDR2 is FQGNSA. CDR3 size: 19 residues. V shed 1 base and J 2 bases; nucleotides not matched to a gene: 12. The CDR3 DNA reads TGTGCCAGCAGCTTAGACTTCTCCAGGACAGGGGACCCCTACAATGAGCAGTTCTTC. This gives the protein CASSLDFSRTGDPYNEQFF.

This sequence joins TRBV27 and TRBJ1-1, with 7 nucleotides matching TRBD1. Looked up from germline, CDR1 is MNHEY and CDR2 is SMNVEV (reference sequence). After removal of 3 bases from V and 4 bases from J, the junction contained 2 bases not matched to a gene. The CDR3 extends over 13 amino acids. Here the CDR3 DNA reads TGTGCCAGCAGTTTGACAGGGATCACTGAAGCTTTCTTT. Translating gives CASSLTGITEAFF.

The rearrangement links TRBV11-3 to TRBJ1-2; tentatively, D is TRBD1 (6 bases). CDR1 and CDR2 (germline): SGHNT, YENEEA. The CDR3 runs 15 residues. V was shortened by 5 bases and J by 6 bases, with 19 bases between the two germline ends. CDR3: CASSGWLRDTNGYTF. DNA of the CDR3: TGTGCCAGCAGCGGCTGGCTCCGGGACACCAATGGCTACACCTTC.

The rearrangement links TRBV7-8 to TRBJ1-1; no clear D gene. V was shortened by 2 bases and J by 4 bases, with 8 bases between the two germline ends. This CDR3 contains 13 residues. The V gene's germline CDR1 is SGHVS and CDR2 FQNEAQ. DNA of the CDR3: TGTGCCAGCAGCTTAAAATTGGGCACTGAAGCTTTCTTT. Protein product: CASSLKLGTEAFF.

Here the CDR3 reads CASSFNSAPYNEQFF. CDR3 coding DNA: TGTGCCAGCAGTTTTAATAGCGCACCCTACAATGAGCAGTTCTTC. The chain combines TRBV27 with TRBJ2-1, with a weak D call TRBD2 (5 bases). The germline CDR1 and CDR2 sequences are MNHEY and SMNVEV (reference sequence). This CDR3 comprises 15 residues. With 3 bases removed from V and 2 bases from J, the gap between germline ends came to 11 bases.

The sample holds one count of this clone. The chain links TRBV9 to TRBJ2-6, with D perhaps being TRBD1 or TRBD2 (5 bases each). V was pared by 7 bases and J by 0 bases, with 8 bases between. The V gene's germline CDR1 is SGDLS and CDR2 YYNGEE. The CDR3 spans 14 residues. The CDR3 protein is CASSGGSGANVLTF. CDR3 sequence (DNA): TGTGCCAGCTCTGGGGGCTCTGGGGCCAACGTCCTGACTTTC.

The gene calls are TRBV30 and TRBJ1-2; no firm D call. The CDR3 is 12 residues long. Germline values: CDR1 GTSNPN, CDR2 SVGIG (reference sequence). Trimming shortened V by 3 bases and J by 4 bases, and 9 bases separated the two germline ends. Here the CDR3 reads CAWRTFPYGYTF. CDR3 bases: TGTGCCTGGAGGACGTTCCCCTATGGCTACACCTTC.

The chain employs TRBV7-6 and TRBJ2-7; D remains unclear. The ends were cut back, 5 bases at V and 0 bases at J, with 11 bases in the middle. The CDR3 loop spans 14 amino acids. CDR1 is SGHVS and CDR2 is FNYEAQ in the germline V gene. The CDR3 sequence: CASSLTAGSYEQYF. DNA for the CDR3: TGTGCCAGCAGCCTCACCGCAGGCTCCTACGAGCAGTACTTC.

V usage is TRBV27 and J usage is TRBJ1-4; D unclear. Germline CDR1 is MNHEY and CDR2 is SMNVEV (reference sequence). Trimming pared 1 base from V and 0 bases from J, leaving 3 bases between. The CDR3 loop spans 14 amino acids. In DNA, the CDR3 is TGTGCCAGCAGTTTATGGGCAACTAATGAAAAACTGTTTTTT. Its translation: CASSLWATNEKLFF.

This chain connects TRBV28 to TRBJ2-7; tentative D call: TRBD1 (6 bases). This CDR3 has 14 amino acids. V lost 6 bases and J lost 6, with 18 bases in between. Germline V gene sequence: CDR1 MDHEN, CDR2 SYDVKM. The CDR3 DNA reads TGTGCCAGCAGCCCGAGGGGGATCGTTGGCGAGCAGTACTTC. Encoded protein: CASSPRGIVGEQYF.

The V and J genes are TRBV11-1 and TRBJ2-1; tentative D call: TRBD1 (8 bases). V lost 5 bases and J lost 2, with 13 bases in between. The CDR3 has 15 amino acids. The germline V gene encodes CDR1 SGHAT and CDR2 FQDESV (reference sequence). The CDR3, as DNA: TGTGCCAGCAGCGATACAGGGGGGGCCTACAATGAGCAGTTCTTC. This sequence encodes CASSDTGGAYNEQFF.

This clone was found a few times. J is TRBJ1-4 and V is TRBV28; D unresolved. CDR1 and CDR2 from the germline V gene are MDHEN and SYDVKM. Trimming pared 2 bases from V and 0 bases from J, leaving 4 bases between. The CDR3 spans 14 residues. The CDR3 DNA sequence: TGTGCCAGCAGTTTAGGGTCAACTAATGAAAAACTGTTTTTT. Protein: CASSLGSTNEKLFF.

The chain carries TRBV18 and TRBJ2-7; 7 nucleotides match TRBD1. Germline loops: CDR1 KGHSH, CDR2 LQKENI. There are 15 residues in the CDR3. Losses at the gene ends were 1 base for V and 3 bases for J; bases not matched to a gene: 6. The CDR3 loop reads CASSPQRQGGYEQYF. In nucleotides, the CDR3 is TGTGCCAGCTCACCACAGAGACAGGGTGGCTACGAGCAGTACTTC.

CDR3 residues: CASSFLRGSRTEAFF. The CDR3 DNA is TGTGCCAGCAGTTTCTTGAGGGGCTCGAGGACTGAAGCTTTCTTT. V gene TRBV6-5 combines with J gene TRBJ1-1; the D gene is possibly TRBD1 (5 bases). V gave up 4 bases and J gave up 5 bases, with 17 bases separating them. This CDR3 is 15 amino acids long. Per the germline V gene, CDR1 is MNHEY and CDR2 is SVGAGI.

CDR3 in DNA: TGTGCCAGCAGTCCCCGGGACAGGGTGGGTGAAAAACTGTTTTTT. Its translation: CASSPRDRVGEKLFF. The chain employs TRBV27 and TRBJ1-4; 9 bases line up with TRBD1. CDR1 is MNHEY and CDR2 is SMNVEV in the germline V gene (reference sequence). The CDR3 consists of 15 residues. Trimming cost V 5 bases and J 7 bases; bases outside gene matches: 8.

The rearrangement uses TRBV19 and TRBJ1-4; a weak D match, TRBD1 (5 bases). Per the germline V gene, CDR1 is LNHDA and CDR2 is SQIVND (reference sequence). V was pared by 5 bases and J by 8 bases, with 18 bases between. The length of the CDR3 is 15 residues. The CDR3 reads CASSRGLKEGEKLFF. The CDR3 nucleotides are TGTGCCAGTAGTCGTGGGTTGAAGGAGGGGGAAAAACTGTTTTTT.

This chain connects TRBV9 to TRBJ2-3, with D perhaps TRBD1 (6 bases). The CDR3 has 19 residues. Trimming removed 4 bases from V and 6 bases from J, with 30 bases in between. CDR1 SGDLS and CDR2 YYNGEE come from the germline V gene. As DNA, the CDR3 is TGTGCCAGCAGCCCAGGATCGAAACGCACAAAGGGGGTAACGGATACGCAGTATTTT. Protein product: CASSPGSKRTKGVTDTQYF.